This TCR beta chain was found in a study of PD-1 blockade in classical Hodgkin lymphoma. The assay was immunoSEQ multiplex PCR, and TCRdb's table has in-frame clones only and misses some. The sample yields some 150,000 clones, around 84% seen once. Each and every patient relapsed after autologous stem cell transplantation, and patients got differing brentuximab vedotin exposure. Germline CDR1 and CDR2: SGHRS and YFSETQ. Germline trimming cut 0 bases from V and 7 bases from J; bases unmatched to any gene: 9. The CDR3 length is 16 residues. The sequence derives from a human donor with classical Hodgkin lymphoma. The gene calls are TRBV5-1 and TRBJ2-1; 8 nucleotides align to TRBD1. Sequenced here: peripheral blood mononuclear cells (PBMCs), sampled before the second cycle of nivolumab. The chain's CDR3 is CASSLALTGALNEQFF. DNA for the CDR3: TGCGCCAGCAGCTTGGCCTTGACAGGGGCGTTGAATGAGCAGTTCTTC.